The sequence of this T cell receptor (beta chain) was determined in a study of T cell repertoires in cytomegalovirus infection. As for this clonotype: The target antigen is unknown.

TCRdb analysed the reads with MiXCR anew, one entry per CDR3 protein. The table lists approximately 990,000 distinct CDR3 sequences, 30% to 40% of them singletons. Trimming removed 1 base from V and 2 bases from J; junction bases left unmatched: 5. The CDR3 consists of 17 residues. Germline lookup yields CDR1 SGHDN and CDR2 FVKESK. The V gene is TRBV14, the J gene TRBJ2-5, with 12 bases identical to TRBD2. This specimen consisted of cultured CD8+ T cells from PBMCs, obtained from culture after CMV antigen stimulation. The sequence came from a human donor in good health (CMV status not recorded). Some clones in this sample may be carry-over from other donors' samples. CDR3: CASSQGLAGVTQETQYF. CDR3 nucleotide sequence: TGTGCCAGCAGCCAAGGACTAGCGGGGGTTACACAAGAGACCCAGTACTTC.